This T cell receptor beta chain was found in a study of cytomegalovirus exposure and HLA in healthy donors. This PCR relied on a set of 60 Vbeta primers and 13 Jbeta primers. The method was immunoSEQ multiplex PCR; TCRdb's version includes in-frame clones alone and lacks a portion of them. Counted here are about 160,000 clones, approximately 79% occurring once; the ten biggest clones make up about 4.4%. Germline V gene data show CDR1 as SGHRS and CDR2 as YFSETQ. The CDR3 length is 15 residues. Germline trimming cut 2 bases from V and 0 bases from J; bases unmatched to any gene: 4. General study results and limits: As a later analysis showed, a missense DCLRE1C variant was linked to trimming of TCR beta V- and J-genes. Rare TCR sequences dominated, though some public TCRs recurred in many donors. Researchers catalogued roughly 150 TCR beta chains as cytomegalovirus-associated.

This clone showed up just a few times. Its antigen is unknown. Although they were nominally healthy when sampled, donors likely had unrecorded immune exposures. The J gene is TRBJ1-1, the V gene TRBV5-1, with TRBD1 matching over 7 bases. The receptor comes from a man aged 35 to 55 in good health and CMV-seronegative. Material for sequencing was PBMCs. CDR3 sequence reads: CASSLTDRMNTEAFF. DNA of the CDR3: TGCGCCAGCAGCTTAACGGACAGGATGAACACTGAAGCTTTCTTT.